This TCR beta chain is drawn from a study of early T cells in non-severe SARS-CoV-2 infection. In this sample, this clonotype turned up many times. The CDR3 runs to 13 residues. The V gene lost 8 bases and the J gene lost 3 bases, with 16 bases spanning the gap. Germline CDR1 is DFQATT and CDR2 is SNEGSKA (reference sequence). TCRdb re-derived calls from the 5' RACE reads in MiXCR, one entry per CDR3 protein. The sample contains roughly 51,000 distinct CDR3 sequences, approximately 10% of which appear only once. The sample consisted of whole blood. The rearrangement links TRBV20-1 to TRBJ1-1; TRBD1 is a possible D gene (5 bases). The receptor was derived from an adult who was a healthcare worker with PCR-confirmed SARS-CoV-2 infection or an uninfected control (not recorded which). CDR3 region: CSFQGTGDTEAFF. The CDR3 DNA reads TGCAGTTTTCAGGGTACCGGGGACACTGAAGCTTTCTTT.